Described below is a single TCR beta chain sequence and its context. What it binds is not known. Clones were sequenced by immunoSEQ multiplex PCR, and TCRdb holds only the in-frame ones, with some missing. The data contain about 68,000 clones, over 65% of them singletons. The source of the sample is a study of OX40 agonist ivuxolimab in advanced cancers. The study, taken as a whole, reports: Not determined was the antigen specificity of the expanded peripheral T cells. Among the lowest peripheral clonal expansion occurred in 0.1-3.0 mg/kg partial responders.

The sequence was collected from an adult with an advanced solid tumor such as melanoma, head and neck, liver or kidney cancer. Material: CD4+ or CD8+ T cells sorted from blood, obtained in a trial of the OX40 agonist ivuxolimab.

CDR3 sequence (DNA): TGTGCCAGCAGGGGATGGCCCGGCATCACAGATACGCAGTATTTT. Translating it yields CASRGWPGITDTQYF. This chain joins TRBV28 and TRBJ2-3; D unclear. The CDR3 has 15 residues. Germline loops: CDR1 MDHEN, CDR2 SYDVKM. Trimming pared 6 bases from V and 2 bases from J, leaving 15 bases between.